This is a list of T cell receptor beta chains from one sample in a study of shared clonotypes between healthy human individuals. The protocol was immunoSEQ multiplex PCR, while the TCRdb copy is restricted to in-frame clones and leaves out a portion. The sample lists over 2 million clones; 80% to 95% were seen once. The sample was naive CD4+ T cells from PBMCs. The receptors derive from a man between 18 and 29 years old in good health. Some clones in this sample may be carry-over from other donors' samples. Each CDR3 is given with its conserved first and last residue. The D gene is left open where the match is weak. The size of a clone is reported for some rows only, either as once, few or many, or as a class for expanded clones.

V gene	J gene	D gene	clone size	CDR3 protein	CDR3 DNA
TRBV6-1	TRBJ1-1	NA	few	CASSEQLSNTEAFF	TGTGCCAGCAGTGAACAGCTTTCGAACACTGAAGCTTTCTTT
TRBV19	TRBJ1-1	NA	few	CASRLSTGAEAFF	TGTGCCAGTAGGCTGAGTACCGGGGCTGAAGCTTTCTTT
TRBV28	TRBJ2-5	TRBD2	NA	CASSLLGLAGKETQYF	TGTGCCAGCAGTTTACTCGGGCTAGCGGGAAAGGAGACCCAGTACTTC
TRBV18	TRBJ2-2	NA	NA	CASSGDGTGELFF	TGTGCCAGCTCAGGGGACGGAACCGGGGAGCTGTTTTTT
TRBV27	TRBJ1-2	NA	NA	CASSLTSTAFLYGYTF	TGTGCCAGCAGTTTAACGAGTACAGCCTTTCTTTATGGCTACACCTTC
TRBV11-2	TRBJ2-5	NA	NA	CASSIYSSQETQYF	TGTGCCAGCTCCATCTATTCGAGCCAAGAGACCCAGTACTTC
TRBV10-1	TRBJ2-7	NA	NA	CASSESFRDEQYF	TGCGCCAGCAGTGAGTCTTTCAGGGACGAGCAGTACTTC
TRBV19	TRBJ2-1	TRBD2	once	CASSTFSGSGNNEQFF	TGTGCCAGTAGTACGTTCTCGGGTAGCGGGAATAATGAGCAGTTCTTC
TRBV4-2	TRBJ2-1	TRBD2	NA	CASRAQGSSGGAYNEQFF	TGTGCCAGCAGGGCACAGGGTTCTAGCGGGGGGGCCTACAATGAGCAGTTCTTC
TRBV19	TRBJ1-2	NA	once	CASGRGVNYGYTF	TGTGCCAGTGGCAGAGGCGTTAACTATGGCTACACCTTC
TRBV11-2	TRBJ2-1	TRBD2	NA	CASSFRTSGDNNEQFF	TGTGCCAGCAGCTTCCGGACTAGCGGAGACAACAATGAGCAGTTCTTC
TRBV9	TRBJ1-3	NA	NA	CASSVGHLSGNTIYF	TGTGCCAGCAGCGTCGGACACCTCTCTGGAAACACCATATATTTT
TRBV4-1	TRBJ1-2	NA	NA	CASSQERKLAREIRSNYGYTF	TGCGCCAGCAGCCAAGAACGGAAGCTGGCCAGGGAGATTAGGTCTAACTATGGCTACACCTTC
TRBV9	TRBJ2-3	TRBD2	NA	CASSARGLAGVADTQYF	TGTGCCAGCAGCGCTCGGGGACTAGCGGGAGTTGCAGATACGCAGTATTTT
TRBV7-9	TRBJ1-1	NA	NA	CASSLMAENTEAFF	TGTGCCAGCAGCTTAATGGCGGAAAACACTGAAGCTTTCTTT
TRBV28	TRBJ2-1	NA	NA	CASSPPGGPYNEQFF	TGTGCCAGCAGCCCCCCCGGCGGACCCTACAATGAGCAGTTCTTC
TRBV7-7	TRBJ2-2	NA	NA	CASSFSRGGGELFF	TGTGCCAGCAGCTTTTCCCGGGGAGGCGGGGAGCTGTTTTTT
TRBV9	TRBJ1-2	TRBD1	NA	CASSPGRGHGNYGYTF	TGTGCCAGCAGCCCCGGGAGGGGGCATGGAAACTATGGCTACACCTTC
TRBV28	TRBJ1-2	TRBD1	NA	CASSLYQLGQGTTYGYTF	TGTGCCAGCAGTTTATACCAACTCGGACAGGGGACCACCTATGGCTACACCTTC
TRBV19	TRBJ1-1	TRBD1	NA	CASSPYHRGGSWTEAFF	TGTGCCAGTAGTCCCTACCACAGGGGGGGATCGTGGACTGAAGCTTTCTTT
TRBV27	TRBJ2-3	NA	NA	CASNPPGALDTQYF	TGTGCCAGCAACCCTCCGGGGGCTTTAGATACGCAGTATTTT
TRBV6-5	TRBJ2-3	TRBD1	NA	CASSRQGAEDTQYF	TGTGCCAGCAGTAGACAGGGGGCTGAAGATACGCAGTATTTT
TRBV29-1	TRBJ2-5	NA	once	CSAREERVPGGTQYF	TGCAGCGCACGTGAGGAGCGGGTACCAGGGGGGACCCAGTACTTC
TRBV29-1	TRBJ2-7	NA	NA	CSVRRTEFYEQYF	TGCAGCGTTAGACGGACAGAGTTCTACGAGCAGTACTTC
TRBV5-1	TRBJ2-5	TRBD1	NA	CASSLAGTGQETQYF	TGCGCCAGCAGCTTGGCCGGGACAGGCCAGGAGACCCAGTACTTC
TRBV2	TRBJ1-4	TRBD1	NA	CASRRLTGAGEKLFF	TGTGCCAGCAGGAGATTAACAGGGGCGGGTGAAAAACTGTTTTTT
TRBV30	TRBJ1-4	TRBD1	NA	CAWSRGGDYEKLFF	TGTGCCTGGAGTAGAGGGGGCGACTATGAAAAACTGTTTTTT